This T cell receptor (beta chain) is from a study of somatic mutations in cytotoxic T cells in rheumatoid arthritis. V dropped 5 bases and J dropped 8; count of bases not matched to a gene: 3. Looked up from germline, CDR1 is SGHTA and CDR2 is FQGNSA. This CDR3 has 12 amino acids. Sequenced by immunoSEQ multiplex PCR; TCRdb stores in-frame clones only, minus some. The sample shows about 23,000 clones, roughly 80% of them seen only once. J is TRBJ2-1 and V is TRBV7-2; 7 bases are a match to TRBD1. This TCR derives from an adult with rheumatoid arthritis. Sample: CD8+ T cells sorted from blood. The CDR3 sequence: CASSRTGDEQFF. For the CDR3, the DNA is TGTGCCAGCAGCCGAACAGGGGATGAGCAGTTCTTC.